This section outlines one TCR beta chain sequence together with its context. What it recognizes is unknown. These data come from a study of CD8+ T cells in alopecia areata. As for the study in general: Those patients who were treated received oral tofacitinib, which was given at 5 to 10 mg twice daily for moderate-to-severe alopecia areata. Affected scalp percentage determined the severity score of treated patients.

Germline V CDR1 and CDR2: ENHRY, SYGVKD. The CDR3 is 12 amino acids. Trimming removed 0 bases at V and 6 bases at J, with 5 bases between. Findings and limits, study-wide: Lesional scalp displayed greater clonality than normal scalp, most notably in alopecia totalis/universalis.

cDNA prepared by RNA extraction and subsequent reverse transcription served as the template for sequencing. TCRdb's copy holds only in-frame clones and misses some; the assay was immunoSEQ multiplex PCR. In the table there are about 150,000 clones, around half of which are singletons. Documented treatment: oral pan-JAK inhibitor, 5-10 mg twice daily. The material sequenced was CD8+ T cells sorted from blood, taken at week 4, from a patient treated with tofacitinib. This chain joins TRBV10-3 and TRBJ1-1; no firm D call. The TCR originated in a human donor with alopecia areata. The CDR3 DNA reads TGTGCCATCAGTGAGTCGAGGTCTGAAGCTTTCTTT. Protein: CAISESRSEAFF.